The T cell receptor (beta chain) described here comes from a study of T cell changes during pregnancy in multiple sclerosis. Germline values: CDR1 LNHDA, CDR2 SQIVND (reference sequence). J gave up 9 bases and V 4 bases, and 5 bases lay outside the gene matches. The CDR3 has 12 amino acids. In this sample, this clone turned up a few times. Repertoires were generated with immunoSEQ multiplex PCR, while TCRdb's copy carries only in-frame clones and drops some. This sample has tens of thousands of clones; 92% occur once, and the top ten carry about 0.99%. The chain joins TRBV19 to TRBJ1-1, with TRBD1 matching 7 bases. The sequence came from a female donor with multiple sclerosis, enrolled in a pregnancy study. The source material was peripheral blood, sampled after pregnancy. CDR3 amino acids: CASSKETGQAFF. DNA for the CDR3: TGTGCCAGTAGTAAAGAGACAGGGCAAGCTTTCTTT.